The following is a TCR beta chain sequence with its context. The antigen remains unidentified. This entry comes from a study of PD-1 blockade in classical Hodgkin lymphoma. General study findings and limits: Newly diagnosed patients were reported to start with lower TCR diversity than healthy donors.

The CDR3 runs 15 residues. The trim removed 7 bases at V and 5 bases at J, leaving 6 bases unmatched. CDR1 LNHDA and CDR2 SQIVND come from the germline V gene (reference sequence). Time point here: cycle 4 day 1 (C4D1), after less than seven weeks of nivolumab. Every patient experienced relapse after autologous stem cell transplantation, and brentuximab vedotin exposure varied. Classifying best responses yielded complete response, partial response or progressive disease. Libraries were prepared by immunoSEQ multiplex PCR; TCRdb keeps only in-frame clonotypes and omits some of them. In the table there are approximately 24,000 clones, about 80% of which are singletons.

This chain links TRBV19 with TRBJ2-1; 12 nucleotides line up with TRBD2. The specimen was peripheral blood mononuclear cells (PBMCs), collected before the fourth cycle of nivolumab. The sequence was obtained from a human donor with classical Hodgkin lymphoma. In DNA, the CDR3 is TGTGCCAGTACCTCACTAGCGGGAGGAAACAATGAGCAGTTCTTC. As protein: CASTSLAGGNNEQFF.